This T cell receptor beta chain derives from a study of T cells in Graves' hyperthyroidism and ophthalmopathy. Amplification of TCR beta CDR3 regions used RNA as the template. Primed by the HTBI set, a first-round RT-PCR was run on the TCR CDR3. TCRdb re-derived calls from the multiplex PCR reads in MiXCR, one entry per CDR3 protein. Of about 740,000 distinct CDR3 sequences listed, 13% to 15% are singletons. Patients aged 18 to 65 had newly diagnosed hyperthyroidism lasting under 2 months. From less than 13 ml of fresh peripheral blood, PBMCs were isolated. The CDR3 runs 13 residues. Germline lookup yields CDR1 SGHDT and CDR2 YYEEEE. The V and J ends lost 2 bases and 2 bases respectively, with 8 bases between them. In its sample, this clonotype was seen a few times.

This chain joins TRBV5-6 and TRBJ2-7, with a weak D call TRBD1 (5 bases). Sequencing input: blood. This sequence was found in a woman aged 18-35 years with Graves' hyperthyroidism. CDR3 DNA sequence: TGTGCCAGCAGCTTTTACAGGACCTACGAGCAGTACTTC. It specifies CASSFYRTYEQYF.